A single sample gave rise to the 3 T cell receptor beta chains below, sequenced in a study of T cells in Graves' hyperthyroidism and ophthalmopathy. Amplification yielded TCR beta CDR3 regions, with RNA transcripts as the source. During a first-round RT-PCR of the TCR CDR3, the HTBI primer set was used. MiXCR, applied by TCRdb to the multiplex PCR reads, yields one record per CDR3 protein. The table lists a few hundred thousand distinct CDR3 sequences, 15% to 20% of them singletons. Sequencing was done on a sample of blood. These receptors all stem from a woman between 45 and 65 years old with Graves' hyperthyroidism.

The chain employs TRBV27 and TRBJ2-6; D unclear. CDR1 and CDR2 from the germline V gene are MNHEY and SMNVEV (reference sequence). Trimming removed 3 bases from V and 3 bases from J, with 9 bases in between. CDR3 size: 15 residues. In nucleotides, the CDR3 is TGTGCCAGCAGTTTTGTGGTCCGTGGGGCCAACGTCCTGACTTTC. This codes for CASSFVVRGANVLTF.

This clonotype was counted ten times or more. The genes are TRBV12-3 or TRBV12-4 and TRBJ2-7, with TRBD1 matching over 11 bases. V shed 6 bases and J 4 bases; nucleotides not matched to a gene: 8. The CDR3 is 15 amino acids. CDR3 residues: CASRAGQGAYYEQYF. The DNA of the CDR3 is TGTGCCAGCAGAGCTGGACAGGGGGCTTATTACGAGCAGTACTTC.

This clonotype showed up just a few times. The V call is TRBV6-1, the J call TRBJ1-2; D call uncertain. Trimming cost V 8 bases and J 3 bases, with 7 bases left between them. This CDR3 spans 11 amino acids. CDR1 is MNHNS and CDR2 is SASEGT in the germline V gene. CDR3 sequence (DNA): TGTGCCAGCCACGCAGACTATGGCTACACCTTC. Translating gives CASHADYGYTF.